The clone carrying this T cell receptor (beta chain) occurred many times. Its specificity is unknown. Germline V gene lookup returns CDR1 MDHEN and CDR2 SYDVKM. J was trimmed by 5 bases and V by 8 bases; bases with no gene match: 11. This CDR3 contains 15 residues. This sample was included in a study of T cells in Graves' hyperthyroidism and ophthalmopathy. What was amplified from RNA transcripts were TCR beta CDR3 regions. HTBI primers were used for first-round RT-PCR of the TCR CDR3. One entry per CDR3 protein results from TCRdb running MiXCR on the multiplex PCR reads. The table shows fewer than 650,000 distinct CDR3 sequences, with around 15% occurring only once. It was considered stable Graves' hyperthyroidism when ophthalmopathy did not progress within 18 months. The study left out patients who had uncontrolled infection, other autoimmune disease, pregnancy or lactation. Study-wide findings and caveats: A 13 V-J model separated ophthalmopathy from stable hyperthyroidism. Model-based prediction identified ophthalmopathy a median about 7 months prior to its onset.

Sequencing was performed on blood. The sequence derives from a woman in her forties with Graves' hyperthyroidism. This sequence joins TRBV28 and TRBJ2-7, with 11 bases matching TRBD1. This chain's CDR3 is CASLTSGTGGDEQYF. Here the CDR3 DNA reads TGTGCCAGCTTGACTTCCGGGACAGGGGGAGACGAGCAGTACTTC.